This T cell receptor beta chain was sequenced during a study of regulatory T cells in long-lasting Graves disease. About the research overall: Graves' patients, diagnosed recently, had received antithyroid drugs under 3 months.

TCR beta libraries were built with iRepertoire HTBI primers and Arm-PCR of CDR3 regions. TCRdb re-called the multiplex PCR reads through MiXCR, storing one row per CDR3 protein. This sample has 350,000 to 450,000 distinct CDR3 sequences, with just under 15% found just once. At least ten counts were recorded for this clonotype. CDR1 and CDR2 from the germline V gene are ENHRY and SYGVKD. With 4 bases removed from V and 9 bases from J, the gap between germline ends came to 16 bases. The CDR3 contains 14 residues. Noted time point: newly diagnosed GD, antithyroid drugs for less than 3 months. There was RNA extracted from PBMCs, and the TCR library was made from it. These data were also reused for a study on T cells in Graves' hyperthyroidism and ophthalmopathy. In that study: Carried out on the TCR CDR3, a first-round RT-PCR used the HTBI primer set.

The V call is TRBV10-3, the J call TRBJ2-1, with D uncertain. The sample was peripheral blood mononuclear cells (PBMCs), taken at new diagnosis, from a patient treated with antithyroid drugs. The receptor was derived from a woman aged 25 to 45 with Graves disease. The CDR3 protein is CAISGPDLSGEQFF. The CDR3 bases are TGTGCCATCAGTGGCCCAGACTTGTCCGGTGAGCAGTTCTTC.